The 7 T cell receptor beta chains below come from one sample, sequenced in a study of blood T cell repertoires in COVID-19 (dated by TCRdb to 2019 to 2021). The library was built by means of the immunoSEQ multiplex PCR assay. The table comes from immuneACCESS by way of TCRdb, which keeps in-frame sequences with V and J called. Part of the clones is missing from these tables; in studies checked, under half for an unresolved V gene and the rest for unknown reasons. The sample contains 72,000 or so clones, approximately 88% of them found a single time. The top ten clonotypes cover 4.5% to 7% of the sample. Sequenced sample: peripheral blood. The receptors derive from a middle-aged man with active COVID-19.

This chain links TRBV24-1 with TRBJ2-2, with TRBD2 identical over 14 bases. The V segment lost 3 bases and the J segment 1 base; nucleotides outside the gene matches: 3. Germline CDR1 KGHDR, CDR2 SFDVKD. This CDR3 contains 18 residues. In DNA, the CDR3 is TGTGCCACCAGTGATACCGGGACTAGCGGGGGGAACACCGGGGAGCTGTTTTTT. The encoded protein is CATSDTGTSGGNTGELFF.

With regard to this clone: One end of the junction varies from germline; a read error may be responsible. The CDR3 loop reads CASSRPSGGAGETQDF. CDR3 nucleotides: TGTGCCAGCAGCCGCCCGAGCGGGGGGGCCGGAGAGACCCAGGACTTC. The chain is built from TRBV7-6 and TRBJ2-5; 10 bases agree with TRBD2. CDR1 and CDR2 from the germline V gene are SGHVS and FNYEAQ. The CDR3 runs 16 residues.

CDR3 loop: CASSKDRTGLWGTEAFF. The CDR3, as DNA: TGTGCCAGCAGCAAAGATCGGACAGGTCTCTGGGGCACTGAAGCTTTCTTT. This chain joins TRBV21-1 and TRBJ1-1; the D call of TRBD1 is as the table states it, not checked on the DNA. TRBV21-1 is assigned pseudogene status. The CDR3 has 17 residues.

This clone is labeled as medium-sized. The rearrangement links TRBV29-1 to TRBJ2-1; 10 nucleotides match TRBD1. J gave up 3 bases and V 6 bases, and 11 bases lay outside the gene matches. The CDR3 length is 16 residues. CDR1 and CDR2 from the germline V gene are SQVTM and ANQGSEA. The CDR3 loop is CSVPGQGTFNYNEQFF. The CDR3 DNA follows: TGCAGCGTCCCGGGACAGGGGACATTTAACTACAATGAGCAGTTCTTC.

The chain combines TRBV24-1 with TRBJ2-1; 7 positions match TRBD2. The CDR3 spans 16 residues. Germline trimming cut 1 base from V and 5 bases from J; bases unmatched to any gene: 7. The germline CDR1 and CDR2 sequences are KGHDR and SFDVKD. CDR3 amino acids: CATSDLRTSVNNEQFF. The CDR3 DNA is TGTGCCACCAGTGATTTACGAACTAGCGTCAACAATGAGCAGTTCTTC.

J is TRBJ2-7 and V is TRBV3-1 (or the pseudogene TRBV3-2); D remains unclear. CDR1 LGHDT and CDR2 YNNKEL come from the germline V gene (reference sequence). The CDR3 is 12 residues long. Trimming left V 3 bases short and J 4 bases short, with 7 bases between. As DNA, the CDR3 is TGTGCCAGCAGCCACCGCGGTTACGAGCAGTACTTC. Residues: CASSHRGYEQYF.

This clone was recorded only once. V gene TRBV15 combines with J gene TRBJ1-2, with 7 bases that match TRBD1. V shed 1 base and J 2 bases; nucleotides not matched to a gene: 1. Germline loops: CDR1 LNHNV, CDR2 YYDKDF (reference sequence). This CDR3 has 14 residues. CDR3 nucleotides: TGTGCCACCAGCAGAGGGACAGGAAACTATGGCTACACCTTC. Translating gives CATSRGTGNYGYTF.